This paragraph covers one T cell receptor beta chain sequence. Clones were sequenced by immunoSEQ multiplex PCR, and TCRdb holds only the in-frame ones, with some missing. This sample has a few hundred thousand clones, with around 87% found just once. This sample stems from a study of blood T cell repertoires in COVID-19. Study as a whole: The study drew acute and convalescent COVID-19 samples from the United States, Italy and Spain.

The J segment lost 0 bases and the V segment lost 7 bases, leaving 11 bases of the junction unmatched. CDR1 is MRHNA and CDR2 is SNTAGT in the germline V gene. The length of the CDR3 is 16 residues. The sample taken for sequencing was peripheral blood. The sequence came from a woman in her thirties or forties with COVID-19, enrolled during active disease. V is TRBV6-4 and J is TRBJ1-1; TRBD1 aligns across 7 bases. This CDR3 is CASKLNPQGMNTEAFF. CDR3 nucleotides: TGTGCCAGCAAACTGAACCCACAGGGGATGAACACTGAAGCTTTCTTT.